These T cell receptor beta chains were read from a single sample in a study of T cell repertoires in cytomegalovirus infection. TCRdb analysed the reads with MiXCR anew, one entry per CDR3 protein. The data show 250,000 to 300,000 distinct CDR3 sequences, approximately 22% seen once. For these TCRs, the target antigens are not known. This sample comprised cultured PBMCs, obtained from culture after CMV antigen stimulation. The source is a human donor in good health (CMV status not recorded). Some clones in this sample may be carry-over from other donors' samples. The CDR3 runs from the conserved cysteine through the conserved F or W. Fields, in order: clone size, J gene, D gene, V gene, CDR3 DNA, CDR3 protein. D genes are given only for firm matches. Size is stated for part of the rows, as once, few or many counts, or as a class when the clone is expanded.

clone_size: many; j_call: TRBJ2-7; d_call: -; v_call: TRBV7-9; cdr3_nt: TGTGCCAGCAGCCCTAGGGGGACTATCTACGAGCAGTACTTC; cdr3_aa: CASSPRGTIYEQYF
clone_size: -; j_call: TRBJ1-6; d_call: -; v_call: TRBV11-2; cdr3_nt: TGTGCCAGCAGCTTAGATCCTGGTGTTTCACCCCTCCACTTT; cdr3_aa: CASSLDPGVSPLHF
clone_size: -; j_call: TRBJ2-2; d_call: -; v_call: TRBV28; cdr3_nt: TGTGCCAGCAGTTTAGGCCGCTTCACCGGGGAGCTGTTTTTT; cdr3_aa: CASSLGRFTGELFF
clone_size: -; j_call: TRBJ1-1; d_call: TRBD1; v_call: TRBV12-3/TRBV12-4; cdr3_nt: TGTGCCAGCAGCCGCAGACAGGGGGCTGATGAAGCTTTCTTT; cdr3_aa: CASSRRQGADEAFF
clone_size: -; j_call: TRBJ2-3; d_call: -; v_call: TRBV12-3/TRBV12-4; cdr3_nt: TGTGCCAGCAGTTCACGGACTGGGAGTTTAGATACGCAGTATTTT; cdr3_aa: CASSSRTGSLDTQYF
clone_size: -; j_call: TRBJ1-1; d_call: TRBD1; v_call: TRBV5-4; cdr3_nt: TGTGCCAGCAGCTTGGTACAGGGGGCTGACACTGAAGCTTTCTTT; cdr3_aa: CASSLVQGADTEAFF
clone_size: once; j_call: TRBJ2-2; d_call: TRBD2; v_call: TRBV3-1; cdr3_nt: TGTGCCAGCAGGATCGGACTAGCGGGAGTAGGTACCGGGGAGCTGTTTTTT; cdr3_aa: CASRIGLAGVGTGELFF
clone_size: many; j_call: TRBJ1-2; d_call: -; v_call: TRBV28; cdr3_nt: TGTGCCAGCAGTTTTATAGAAGGCTACACCTTC; cdr3_aa: CASSFIEGYTF
clone_size: -; j_call: TRBJ2-3; d_call: -; v_call: TRBV28; cdr3_nt: TGTGCCAGCAGGCCCGCCGACAGATACACAGATACGCAGTATTTT; cdr3_aa: CASRPADRYTDTQYF
clone_size: few; j_call: TRBJ1-2; d_call: -; v_call: TRBV20-1; cdr3_nt: TGCAGCACCAACCGGGAAGGCTACACCTTC; cdr3_aa: CSTNREGYTF
clone_size: -; j_call: TRBJ2-5; d_call: -; v_call: TRBV18; cdr3_nt: TGTGCCAGCTCACCATCGGCCGTCCAAGAGACCCAGTACTTC; cdr3_aa: CASSPSAVQETQYF
clone_size: few; j_call: TRBJ1-1; d_call: -; v_call: TRBV28; cdr3_nt: TGTGCCAGCAGTTTTGCTAGAGGTGAAGCTTTCTTT; cdr3_aa: CASSFARGEAFF
clone_size: many; j_call: TRBJ1-4; d_call: TRBD1; v_call: TRBV7-2; cdr3_nt: TGTGCCAGCAGCTTAGGGGGACAGTTAGATGAAAAACTGTTTTTT; cdr3_aa: CASSLGGQLDEKLFF
clone_size: few; j_call: TRBJ2-3; d_call: TRBD2; v_call: TRBV5-1; cdr3_nt: TGCGCCAGCAGCCCGACCCTGACTAGCGGGAGACCAGATACGCAGTATTTT; cdr3_aa: CASSPTLTSGRPDTQYF
clone_size: many; j_call: TRBJ2-7; d_call: -; v_call: TRBV7-9; cdr3_nt: TGTGCCAGCAGCTTTAACACAGGGTCCTACGAGCAGTACTTC; cdr3_aa: CASSFNTGSYEQYF
clone_size: -; j_call: TRBJ1-1; d_call: TRBD1; v_call: TRBV29-1; cdr3_nt: TGCAGCGTTGAAGAAGTGGACAGGGGGCAAGCTTTCTTT; cdr3_aa: CSVEEVDRGQAFF
clone_size: -; j_call: TRBJ2-3; d_call: -; v_call: TRBV19; cdr3_nt: TGTGCCAGTAGTATAAGTGGCCCTGGGGGCACAGATACGCAGTATTTT; cdr3_aa: CASSISGPGGTDTQYF
clone_size: -; j_call: TRBJ2-1; d_call: TRBD2; v_call: TRBV6-2/TRBV6-3; cdr3_nt: TGTGCCAGCAGCCGACCGGCTAGCGGGAGAAATGAGCAGTTCTTC; cdr3_aa: CASSRPASGRNEQFF
clone_size: many; j_call: TRBJ1-2; d_call: -; v_call: TRBV7-9; cdr3_nt: TGTGCCAGCAGCCTGGGGCAGCACTATGGCTACACCTTC; cdr3_aa: CASSLGQHYGYTF
clone_size: few; j_call: TRBJ2-5; d_call: -; v_call: TRBV27; cdr3_nt: TGTGCCAGCAGCCCCTTCAACCAAGAGACCCAGTACTTC; cdr3_aa: CASSPFNQETQYF
clone_size: -; j_call: TRBJ2-1; d_call: -; v_call: TRBV29-1; cdr3_nt: TGCAGCGTTTCTTTTCGACTTACCTACAATGAGCAGTTCTTC; cdr3_aa: CSVSFRLTYNEQFF
clone_size: -; j_call: TRBJ1-1; d_call: TRBD1; v_call: TRBV4-2; cdr3_nt: TGTGCCAGCAGCCAAGGACAGGGGTTAAGTAACACTGAAGCTTTCTTT; cdr3_aa: CASSQGQGLSNTEAFF
clone_size: -; j_call: TRBJ1-5; d_call: TRBD1; v_call: TRBV4-3; cdr3_nt: TGCGCCAGCAGCCAAGGACAGGGACGGAATCAGCCCCAGCATTTT; cdr3_aa: CASSQGQGRNQPQHF
clone_size: few; j_call: TRBJ1-4; d_call: -; v_call: TRBV27; cdr3_nt: TGTGCCAGCAGTGCCGGACTGTTTACTAATGAAAAACTGTTTTTT; cdr3_aa: CASSAGLFTNEKLFF
clone_size: many; j_call: TRBJ2-1; d_call: TRBD2; v_call: TRBV7-2; cdr3_nt: TGTGCCAGCAGCTTAGCGCTGACTAGCGGGAGGGCCGGTGAGCAGTTCTTC; cdr3_aa: CASSLALTSGRAGEQFF
clone_size: -; j_call: TRBJ2-5; d_call: TRBD2; v_call: TRBV6-1; cdr3_nt: TGTGCCAGCAGTTTCGGACTAGCGGGAGCCCAAGAGACCCAGTACTTC; cdr3_aa: CASSFGLAGAQETQYF
clone_size: many; j_call: TRBJ2-7; d_call: -; v_call: TRBV7-2; cdr3_nt: TGTGCCAGCAGCTGGGTCGACAGGTTCTACGAGCAGTACTTC; cdr3_aa: CASSWVDRFYEQYF
clone_size: few; j_call: TRBJ2-1; d_call: -; v_call: TRBV7-8; cdr3_nt: TGTGCCAGCAGCCCCCCCGGGATCTCCTACAATGAGCAGTTCTTC; cdr3_aa: CASSPPGISYNEQFF
clone_size: few; j_call: TRBJ2-3; d_call: -; v_call: TRBV6-5; cdr3_nt: TGTGCCAGCAGTTCTATCGACAGGCTTCGCATGGGAACGCAGTATTTT; cdr3_aa: CASSSIDRLRMGTQYF
clone_size: many; j_call: TRBJ2-7; d_call: -; v_call: TRBV7-2; cdr3_nt: TGTGCCAGCAGCTTAGTCGGACACCGGCTAACCTTATACGAGCAGTACTTC; cdr3_aa: CASSLVGHRLTLYEQYF
clone_size: -; j_call: TRBJ2-5; d_call: TRBD2; v_call: TRBV15; cdr3_nt: TGTGCCACCAGCAGAGATGGGAGAGGGGACGGGAGGAAGACCCAGTACTTC; cdr3_aa: CATSRDGRGDGRKTQYF
clone_size: -; j_call: TRBJ2-7; d_call: -; v_call: TRBV15; cdr3_nt: TGTGCCACCAGCAGAGATGGGCAGGTATCTCGGGAGCAGTACTTC; cdr3_aa: CATSRDGQVSREQYF
clone_size: few; j_call: TRBJ2-5; d_call: -; v_call: TRBV11-3; cdr3_nt: TGTGCCAGCAGCTCGGACTGGCGAAAAGAGACCCAGTACTTC; cdr3_aa: CASSSDWRKETQYF
clone_size: few; j_call: TRBJ2-2; d_call: -; v_call: TRBV6-2/TRBV6-3; cdr3_nt: TGTGCCAGCATCCCCGGGAGATTTTCCGGGGAGCTGTTTTTT; cdr3_aa: CASIPGRFSGELFF
clone_size: many; j_call: TRBJ1-5; d_call: TRBD1; v_call: TRBV7-2; cdr3_nt: TGTGCCAGCAGCTTAGTCGTCCAGGGGGGGGATCAGCCCCAGCATTTT; cdr3_aa: CASSLVVQGGDQPQHF
clone_size: -; j_call: TRBJ1-4; d_call: TRBD1; v_call: TRBV5-6; cdr3_nt: TGTGCCAGCAGCTGGGACAGGGAAACGGGAAAACTGTTTTTT; cdr3_aa: CASSWDRETGKLFF
clone_size: -; j_call: TRBJ2-1; d_call: -; v_call: TRBV27; cdr3_nt: TGTGCCAGCAGTTTAGGTGGTAGCAGTTTCGATGAGCAGTTCTTC; cdr3_aa: CASSLGGSSFDEQFF
clone_size: many; j_call: TRBJ1-1; d_call: -; v_call: TRBV5-1; cdr3_nt: TGTGCCAGCAGCTTAGTAGGTACAAACACTGAAGCTTTCTTT; cdr3_aa: CASSLVGTNTEAFF
clone_size: -; j_call: TRBJ2-5; d_call: -; v_call: TRBV7-2; cdr3_nt: TGTGCCAGCAGCTTAGGACAGATGGGGACCCAGTACTTC; cdr3_aa: CASSLGQMGTQYF
clone_size: -; j_call: TRBJ2-5; d_call: TRBD2; v_call: TRBV6-6; cdr3_nt: TGTGCCAGCAGTGCGGTAGGACTAGCGGGCCAAGAGACCCAGTACTTC; cdr3_aa: CASSAVGLAGQETQYF
clone_size: few; j_call: TRBJ2-7; d_call: TRBD2; v_call: TRBV20-1; cdr3_nt: TGCAGTGCTCCCTCTAGCGGGAGTAAATACGAGCAGTACTTC; cdr3_aa: CSAPSSGSKYEQYF
clone_size: -; j_call: TRBJ2-7; d_call: TRBD1; v_call: TRBV6-2/TRBV6-3; cdr3_nt: TGTGCCAGCAGTTCGAGTCGGACAGGGACCTACGAGCAGTACTTC; cdr3_aa: CASSSSRTGTYEQYF
clone_size: few; j_call: TRBJ1-4; d_call: -; v_call: TRBV7-2; cdr3_nt: TGTGCCAGCAGCCCGCAGGGATTAGCTAATGAAAAACTGTTTTTT; cdr3_aa: CASSPQGLANEKLFF
clone_size: -; j_call: TRBJ1-1; d_call: -; v_call: TRBV6-1; cdr3_nt: TGTGCCAGCAGTGAAACGGTGGACACTGAAGCTTTCTTT; cdr3_aa: CASSETVDTEAFF
clone_size: many; j_call: TRBJ1-4; d_call: -; v_call: TRBV7-2; cdr3_nt: TGTGCCAGCAGCCCCAGCCCTCGGGGGCGAGAGGAAAAACTGTTTTTT; cdr3_aa: CASSPSPRGREEKLFF
clone_size: -; j_call: TRBJ1-6; d_call: -; v_call: TRBV4-1; cdr3_nt: TGCGCCAGCAGCCAAAATAATTCACCCCTCCACTTT; cdr3_aa: CASSQNNSPLHF
clone_size: -; j_call: TRBJ1-5; d_call: -; v_call: TRBV6-2/TRBV6-3; cdr3_nt: TGTGCCAGCTGCTATAGCAATCAGCGCCAGCATTTT; cdr3_aa: CASCYSNQRQHF
clone_size: many; j_call: TRBJ2-5; d_call: -; v_call: TRBV7-6; cdr3_nt: TGTGCCAGCAGCCCGGCGGTAGAACAAGAGACCCAGTACTTC; cdr3_aa: CASSPAVEQETQYF
clone_size: -; j_call: TRBJ2-1; d_call: TRBD1; v_call: TRBV15; cdr3_nt: TGTGCCACCAGTTCACCGGGACAGATGTACAATGAGCAGTTCTTC; cdr3_aa: CATSSPGQMYNEQFF
clone_size: few; j_call: TRBJ1-3; d_call: TRBD1; v_call: TRBV12-3/TRBV12-4; cdr3_nt: TGTGCCAGCAAAACGACAGGGACTTACTCTGGAAACACCATATATTTT; cdr3_aa: CASKTTGTYSGNTIYF
clone_size: many; j_call: TRBJ1-5; d_call: TRBD1; v_call: TRBV7-2; cdr3_nt: TGTGCCAGCAGCTGGACAGGGGGAAGCAATCAGCCCCAGCATTTT; cdr3_aa: CASSWTGGSNQPQHF